The next 25 T cell receptor beta chains were all read from a single sample in a study of OX40 agonist ivuxolimab in advanced cancers. Sequencing used immunoSEQ multiplex PCR; TCRdb keeps in-frame clones, though not all of them. The table has about 30,000 clones, around 86% seen once; the top ten hold roughly a fifth. The source material was CD4+ or CD8+ T cells sorted from blood, sampled in a trial of the OX40 agonist ivuxolimab. These receptors all stem from an adult with an advanced solid tumor such as melanoma, head and neck, liver or kidney cancer.

V and J are TRBV2 and TRBJ2-7; the match to TRBD1 covers 11 bases. The CDR3 is 14 residues long. V was clipped by 4 bases and J by 7 bases; unmatched bases: 6. Germline V CDR1 and CDR2: SNHLY, FYNNEI. CDR3 DNA sequence: TGTGCCAGCAGTGCCCGGGACAGGGGGAGGGAGCAGTACTTC. This translates into CASSARDRGREQYF.

V is TRBV27 and J is TRBJ2-5; weak D call: TRBD2 (6 bases). The V end lost 10 bases, the J end lost 4 bases, and 16 bases lay between the germline ends. The CDR3 sequence is 13 residues long. Germline CDR1 MNHEY, CDR2 SMNVEV (reference sequence). DNA for the CDR3: TGTGCCACCCGGGGACTCCCTCGAGAGACCCAGTACTTC. Its protein product is CATRGLPRETQYF.

The genes are TRBV27 and TRBJ1-6; D is unresolved. The CDR3 length is 16 residues. Trimming removed 8 bases from V and 0 bases from J, with 14 bases in between. CDR1 is MNHEY, CDR2 SMNVEV, per germline (reference sequence). The CDR3 region has the DNA TGTGCCAGCGCCCCACTGGATAGCTCCTATAATTCACCCCTCCACTTT. It yields the protein CASAPLDSSYNSPLHF.

The chain joins TRBV30 to TRBJ2-1; D remains ambiguous. This CDR3 spans 12 amino acids. Trimming left V 3 bases short and J 2 bases short, with 5 bases between. Germline V gene lookup returns CDR1 GTSNPN and CDR2 SVGIG (reference sequence). CDR3 sequence (DNA): TGTGCCTGGAGGGCGACCTACAATGAGCAGTTCTTC. Translating gives CAWRATYNEQFF.

V gene TRBV5-1 combines with J gene TRBJ2-1; unclear D gene. The CDR3 loop spans 13 amino acids. Germline values: CDR1 SGHRS, CDR2 YFSETQ. V lost 2 bases to trimming and J lost 8 bases, with 11 bases between them. The CDR3 loop reads CASSFFRIDEQFF. In DNA, the CDR3 is TGCGCCAGCAGCTTTTTCCGAATCGATGAGCAGTTCTTC.

V is TRBV5-4 and J is TRBJ2-7; D might be TRBD1 (6 bases). CDR1 is SGHNT, CDR2 YYREEE, per germline (reference sequence). This CDR3 is 14 amino acids long. Trimming stripped 0 bases from V and 1 base from J, with 8 bases between. CDR3 nucleotide sequence: TGTGCCAGCAGCTTGGGGGACACTTCCTACGAGCAGTACTTC. The encoded protein is CASSLGDTSYEQYF.

The V call is TRBV7-9, the J call TRBJ1-5; perhaps TRBD1 as D (6 bases). The CDR3 contains 16 residues. V shed 4 bases and J shed 1 base, with 14 bases lying between them. CDR1 SEHNR and CDR2 FQNEAQ come from the germline V gene (reference sequence). CDR3 loop: CASSSSAGVSNQPQHF. Here the CDR3 DNA reads TGTGCCAGCAGCTCCTCCGCAGGGGTAAGCAATCAGCCCCAGCATTTT.

The genes are TRBV27 and TRBJ2-2, with 12 bases lining up with TRBD2. The junction had 13 bases not matched to a gene; V was cut back by 5 bases and J by 3 bases. Per germline, CDR1 MNHEY and CDR2 SMNVEV (reference sequence). The CDR3 covers 19 residues. The CDR3 protein is CASSRLAGVVVKDTGELFF. For the CDR3, the DNA is TGTGCCAGCAGTAGACTAGCGGGAGTTGTAGTTAAGGACACCGGGGAGCTGTTTTTT.

The V and J genes are TRBV19 and TRBJ1-5; 8 bases align to TRBD1. This CDR3 region has 14 residues. Germline V gene data show CDR1 as LNHDA and CDR2 as SQIVND (reference sequence). V shed 7 bases and J 4 bases; nucleotides not matched to a gene: 6. The CDR3 protein is CASTLTGDNQPQHF. For the CDR3, the DNA is TGTGCCAGTACCCTGACAGGGGATAATCAGCCCCAGCATTTT.

This clone was seen only a few times. The chain recombines TRBV7-9 with TRBJ2-3; 7 bases are a match to TRBD2. Germline V lookup: CDR1 SEHNR, CDR2 FQNEAQ (reference sequence). There are 17 residues in the CDR3. The V gene end was trimmed by 0 bases and the J gene end by 4 bases; junction bases not matched to a gene: 10. CDR3 amino acids: CASSLAGGLGSPDTQYF. The CDR3 DNA follows: TGTGCCAGCAGCTTAGCGGGCGGACTAGGGTCCCCAGATACGCAGTATTTT.

The sample holds one count of this clone. The chain is built from TRBV28 and TRBJ1-4; no clear D. The CDR3 length is 14 residues. Per the germline V gene, CDR1 is MDHEN and CDR2 is SYDVKM. Trimming pared 3 bases from V and 7 bases from J, leaving 12 bases between. The CDR3 DNA follows: TGTGCCAGCAGTTTCACCGAAGAAGGTGAAAAACTGTTTTTT. This sequence encodes CASSFTEEGEKLFF.

V and J are TRBV27 and TRBJ2-7, with 7 bases aligning to TRBD1. V lost 6 bases to trimming and J lost 2 bases; unmatched junction nucleotides: 10. The germline V gene has CDR1 MNHEY and CDR2 SMNVEV (reference sequence). The CDR3 is made up of 15 amino acids. The DNA of the CDR3 is TGTGCCAGCAGACTTCGGACAGGAGAAACCTACGAGCAGTACTTC. This codes for CASRLRTGETYEQYF.

The chain combines TRBV4-1 with TRBJ2-2, with a possible D match to TRBD2 (6 bases). CDR3 length: 17 amino acids. Looked up from germline, CDR1 is MGHRA and CDR2 is YSYEKL. Trimming pared 0 bases from V and 5 bases from J, leaving 16 bases between. The CDR3 loop reads CASSQDQGGVWTGELFF. The CDR3, as DNA: TGCGCCAGCAGCCAAGATCAGGGCGGGGTTTGGACCGGGGAGCTGTTTTTT.

The chain recombines TRBV27 with TRBJ2-3; no clear D gene. Germline-derived CDR1 and CDR2 are MNHEY and SMNVEV (reference sequence). This CDR3 has 16 residues. The V end lost 6 bases, the J end lost 3 bases, and 19 bases lay between the germline ends. This CDR3 is CASRSRLQYSTDTQYF. CDR3 coding DNA: TGTGCCAGCAGGTCGAGACTTCAATACTCAACAGATACGCAGTATTTT.

This clone counts as medium-sized. This chain uses TRBV4-1 with TRBJ2-7, with TRBD1 as a possible D gene (5 bases). Trimming pared 0 bases from V and 6 bases from J, leaving 12 bases between. The CDR3 has 14 residues. Germline loops: CDR1 MGHRA, CDR2 YSYEKL. CDR3 coding DNA: TGCGCCAGCAGCCAAGACCTAGGGGTGGGCGAGCAGTACTTC. Amino acid sequence: CASSQDLGVGEQYF.

The chain couples TRBV29-1 to TRBJ2-7, with D tentatively TRBD2 (6 bases). Trimming pared 0 bases from V and 1 base from J, leaving 10 bases between. The length of the CDR3 is 14 residues. The V gene's germline CDR1 is SQVTM and CDR2 ANQGSEA. The CDR3 spells CSVEDLAGSYEQYF. In DNA, the CDR3 is TGCAGCGTTGAAGATCTGGCGGGATCCTACGAGCAGTACTTC.

This clone was detected only once. This chain uses TRBV29-1 with TRBJ2-2; D remains unclear. Germline-derived CDR1 and CDR2 are SQVTM and ANQGSEA. Trimming cost V 2 bases and J 6 bases, with 10 bases left between them. This CDR3 region has 13 residues. Written as DNA, the CDR3 is TGCAGCGTTGAAAGCCCGAGATCCGGGGAGCTGTTTTTT. Protein product: CSVESPRSGELFF.

The V gene is TRBV7-3, the J gene TRBJ2-1; 8 bases are shared with TRBD2. Germline lookup yields CDR1 SGHTA and CDR2 FQGTGA. The CDR3 runs to 15 residues. Trimming cost V 4 bases and J 1 base; bases outside gene matches: 3. The CDR3 region has the DNA TGTGCCAGCAGCTCGTTAGCGGGGTCCTACAATGAGCAGTTCTTC. Translated: CASSSLAGSYNEQFF. The full variable domain, with the rest looked up from reference TRBV7-3 and TRBJ2-1, is GAGVSQTPSNKVTEKGKYVELRCDPISGHTALYWYRQSLGQGPEFLIYFQGTGAADDSGLPNDRFFAVRPEGSVSTLKIQRTERGDSAVYLCASSSLAGSYNEQFFGPGTRLTVL.

The chain has TRBV27 and TRBJ1-5; D is uncertain. V dropped 3 bases and J dropped 4 bases, with 16 bases sitting between them. Germline V gene data show CDR1 as MNHEY and CDR2 as SMNVEV (reference sequence). The CDR3 runs to 16 residues. CDR3 in amino acids: CASSFSAELGNQPQHF. In DNA form, the CDR3 reads TGTGCCAGCAGTTTCTCCGCGGAGTTGGGGAATCAGCCCCAGCATTTT.

This chain joins TRBV11-2 and TRBJ2-1; 7 bases line up with TRBD1. Germline V lookup: CDR1 SGHAT, CDR2 FQNNGV. V shed 0 bases, J shed 3 bases, and the junction held 2 bases outside the gene matches. The CDR3 loop spans 15 amino acids. As DNA, the CDR3 is TGTGCCAGCAGCTTAGAGGCAGGGGGCTACAATGAGCAGTTCTTC. Translated, it gives CASSLEAGGYNEQFF.

The chain joins TRBV27 to TRBJ1-1; no clear D gene. Germline CDR1 MNHEY, CDR2 SMNVEV (reference sequence). This CDR3 is built from 15 residues. Trimming cost V 9 bases and J 4 bases, with 21 bases left between them. For the CDR3, the DNA is TGTGCCAGGCCTCTTCCGTTCGGTCCTCCCACTGAAGCTTTCTTT. Protein: CARPLPFGPPTEAFF.

The chain is built from TRBV28 and TRBJ1-2; D ambiguous. The germline CDR1 and CDR2 sequences are MDHEN and SYDVKM. This CDR3 contains 14 residues. V was shortened by 4 bases and J by 1 base, with 10 bases between the two germline ends. The CDR3 is CASSWRVLNYGYTF. In DNA form, the CDR3 reads TGTGCCAGCAGTTGGCGGGTCCTTAACTATGGCTACACCTTC.

The chain employs TRBV4-1 and TRBJ1-1; 12 positions match TRBD1. Germline V CDR1 and CDR2: MGHRA, YSYEKL. The CDR3 spans 17 residues. Trimming took 6 bases from V and 4 from J; bases not matched to a gene: 12. The CDR3 nucleotides are TGCGCCAGCAGTCAACCCAGGGACAGGGGGCAACTCACTGAAGCTTTCTTT. This encodes CASSQPRDRGQLTEAFF.

V usage is TRBV4-3 and J usage is TRBJ2-1, with D possibly matching TRBD1 (6 bases). Trimming shortened V by 2 bases and J by 0 bases, and 17 bases separated the two germline ends. The CDR3 length is 18 residues. Germline V gene sequence: CDR1 LGHNA, CDR2 YSLEER. CDR3 nucleotides: TGCGCCAGCAGCCAACGGCGCCTGGACAGTTCCTCCTACAATGAGCAGTTCTTC. It encodes CASSQRRLDSSSYNEQFF.

The V gene is TRBV21-1, the J gene TRBJ2-1; TRBD1, as called in the table, went unchecked against the DNA. TRBV21-1 is an annotated pseudogene. This CDR3 has 15 amino acids. CDR3 sequence: CASSNDRGRRNEQFF. As DNA, the CDR3 is TGTGCCAGCAGCAACGACAGGGGGCGCCGGAATGAGCAGTTCTTC.